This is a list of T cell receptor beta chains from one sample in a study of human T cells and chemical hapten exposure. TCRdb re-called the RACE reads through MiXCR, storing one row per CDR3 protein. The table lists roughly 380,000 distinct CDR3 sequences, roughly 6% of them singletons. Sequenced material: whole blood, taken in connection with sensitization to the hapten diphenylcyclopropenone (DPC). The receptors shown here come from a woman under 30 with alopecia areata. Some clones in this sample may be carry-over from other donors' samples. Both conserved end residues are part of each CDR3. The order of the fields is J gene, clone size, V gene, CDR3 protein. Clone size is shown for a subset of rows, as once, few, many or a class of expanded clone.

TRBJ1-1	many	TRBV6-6	CASTTFGETNTEAFF
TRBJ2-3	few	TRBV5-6	CASSSPGFSGVDTQYF
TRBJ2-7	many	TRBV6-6	CASHRDSGYEQYF
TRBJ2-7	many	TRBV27	CASSFSGTGAYEQYF
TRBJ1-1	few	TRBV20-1	CSARGPWGGSTEAFF
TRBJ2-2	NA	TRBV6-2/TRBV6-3	CASSYGWDRNTGELFF
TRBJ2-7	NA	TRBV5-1	CASSNQWDYEQYF
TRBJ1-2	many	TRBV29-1	CSVEDREGNYGYTF
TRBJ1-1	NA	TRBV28	CASSGDREVRTEAFF
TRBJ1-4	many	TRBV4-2	CASSLIRANDEKLFF
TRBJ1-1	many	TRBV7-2	CASSPQPWDTEAFF
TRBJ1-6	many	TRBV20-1	CSARGDRSAGSPLHF
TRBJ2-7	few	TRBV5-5	CASSLDTRLGQGSYEQYF
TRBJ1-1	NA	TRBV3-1	CASSQDRSGDLNIEAFF
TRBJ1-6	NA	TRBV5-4	CASSLARANSPLHF
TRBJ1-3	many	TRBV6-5	CASRVFSSGNTIYF
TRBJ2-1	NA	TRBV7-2	CASSPGQGSWNEQFF
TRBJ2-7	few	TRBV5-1	CASSAAGTDVQYF
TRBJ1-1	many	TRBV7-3	CASSPGQGRNTEAFF
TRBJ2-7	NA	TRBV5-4	CASSLGGQASYEQYF
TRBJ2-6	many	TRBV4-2	CASSSDRSGANVLTF
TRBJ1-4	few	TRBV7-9	CASSSSDATNEKLFF
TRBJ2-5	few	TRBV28	CATRQNQETQYF
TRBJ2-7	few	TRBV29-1	CSVELRATGTNEQYF
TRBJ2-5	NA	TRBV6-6	CASSGGWGGAETQYF
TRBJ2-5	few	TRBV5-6	CASSSDPGPETQYF
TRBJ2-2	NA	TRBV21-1	CASSKGGANQINTGELFF
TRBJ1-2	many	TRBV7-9	CASSLALPSGTDGYTF
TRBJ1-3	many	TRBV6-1	CASSEVMISGGSGNTIYF
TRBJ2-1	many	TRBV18	CASSREKPNEQFF
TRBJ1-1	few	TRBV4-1	CASRRGETTEAFF
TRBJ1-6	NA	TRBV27	CASSLEVPFSSYNSPLHF
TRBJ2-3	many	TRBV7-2	CASSRRLAGDTQYF
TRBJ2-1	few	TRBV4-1	CASSRLGGPEQFF
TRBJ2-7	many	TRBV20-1	CSGDREAGREQYF
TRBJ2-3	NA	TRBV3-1	CASSQAGNTDTQYF
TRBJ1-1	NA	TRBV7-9	CASSLGLTGRIEAFF
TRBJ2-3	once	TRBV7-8	CASSRTVTDTQNF
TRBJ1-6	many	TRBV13	CASSTRTGGVSSYNSPLHF
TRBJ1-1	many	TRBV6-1	CASRRGGQTEAFF